This T cell receptor beta chain was recovered during a study of human thymus T cells. Study-wide results and limits: Across thymic and blood repertoires, the usage of V and J genes appeared to be biased.

The CDR3 spans 14 residues. Germline-derived CDR1 and CDR2 are SEHNR and FQNEAQ (reference sequence). Trimming pared 0 bases from V and 4 bases from J, leaving 10 bases between. It was from resections taken during corrective heart surgery that the thymus tissue came. Healthy Finnish infants undergoing corrective surgery for congenital heart defects provided the donor material. Profiled with immunoSEQ multiplex PCR; TCRdb holds only in-frame clones, not every one. The sample contains tens of thousands of clones, 85% to 95% of which appear only once. Notes on this clone: Its antigen remains unidentified.

This sequence originates from a girl under three years old with a congenital heart defect but otherwise immunologically healthy. The chain recombines TRBV7-9 with TRBJ2-7, with D possibly matching TRBD1 (6 bases). Sequenced sample: thymus tissue. In DNA, the CDR3 is TGTGCCAGCAGCTTAGCGCCCCAGGGGTACGAGCAGTACTTC. Amino acids: CASSLAPQGYEQYF.